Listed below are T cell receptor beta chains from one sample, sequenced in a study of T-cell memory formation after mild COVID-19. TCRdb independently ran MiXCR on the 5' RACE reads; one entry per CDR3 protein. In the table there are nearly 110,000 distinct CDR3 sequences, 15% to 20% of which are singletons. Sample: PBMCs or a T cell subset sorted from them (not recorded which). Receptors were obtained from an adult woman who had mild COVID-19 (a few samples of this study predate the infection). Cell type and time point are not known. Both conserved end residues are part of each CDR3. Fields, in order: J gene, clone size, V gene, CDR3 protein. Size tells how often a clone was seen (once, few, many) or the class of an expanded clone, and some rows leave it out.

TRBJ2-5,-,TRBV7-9,CASSPRTVNQETQYF
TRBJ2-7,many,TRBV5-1,CASSFNRDGAYEQYF
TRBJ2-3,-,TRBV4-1,CASTGLAGDADTQYF
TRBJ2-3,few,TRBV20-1,CSAGMRRSGPDTQYF
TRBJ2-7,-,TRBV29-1,CSGLGTLTYEQYF
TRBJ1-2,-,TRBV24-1,CATSEPSGQNYGYTF
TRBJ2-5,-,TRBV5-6,CASSFRQGPETQYF
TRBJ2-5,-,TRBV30,CAWSVIGETQYF
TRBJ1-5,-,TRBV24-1,CATSDFSLDQPQHF
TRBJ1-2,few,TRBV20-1,CSARVTEWVYGYTF
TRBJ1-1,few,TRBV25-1,CASSDGVNTEAFF
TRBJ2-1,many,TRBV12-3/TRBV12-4,CASYSQGQGDNEQFF
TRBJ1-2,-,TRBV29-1,CSVVIGDRQNYGYTF
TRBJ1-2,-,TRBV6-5,CASSQAGEDYGYTF
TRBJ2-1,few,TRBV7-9,CASSLDSGGYNEQFF
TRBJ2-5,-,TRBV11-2,CASSLDGLAGWVETQYF